The rows below give T cell receptor beta chains drawn from one sample of a study of neurological immune-mediated disorders. TCRdb reprocessed the 5' RACE reads via MiXCR and lists one record per CDR3 protein. The table has approximately 90,000 distinct CDR3 sequences, 3.5% to 4% seen once. The specimen sequenced was PBMCs. The receptor set was obtained from a woman aged 18-35 years with multiple sclerosis. The CDR3 runs from the conserved cysteine through the conserved F or W. D genes are given only for firm matches.

d_call: TRBD1
j_call: TRBJ2-7
v_call: TRBV5-1
cdr3_aa: CASSWDRRGYEQYF

d_call: .
j_call: TRBJ2-2
v_call: TRBV2
cdr3_aa: CASSVVGGSSTGELFF

d_call: TRBD2
j_call: TRBJ2-7
v_call: TRBV28
cdr3_aa: CASETRPGTSGPYEQYF

d_call: .
j_call: TRBJ1-5
v_call: TRBV19
cdr3_aa: CASSLSGQYDQPQHF

d_call: .
j_call: TRBJ2-1
v_call: TRBV30
cdr3_aa: CAWSRLIYNEQFF

d_call: .
j_call: TRBJ2-1
v_call: TRBV7-2
cdr3_aa: CASSLVLSGGEQFF

d_call: TRBD1
j_call: TRBJ2-1
v_call: TRBV6-5
cdr3_aa: CASSYYTGAPYNEQFF

d_call: .
j_call: TRBJ1-4
v_call: TRBV3-1
cdr3_aa: CASSPWLNEKLFF

d_call: .
j_call: TRBJ1-3
v_call: TRBV12-3/TRBV12-4
cdr3_aa: CASRETGSGKNIYF

d_call: TRBD2
j_call: TRBJ2-1
v_call: TRBV7-6
cdr3_aa: CASSLAGRGGANEQFF

d_call: TRBD1
j_call: TRBJ1-1
v_call: TRBV25-1
cdr3_aa: CASTRTGGEAFF

d_call: TRBD1
j_call: TRBJ2-7
v_call: TRBV20-1
cdr3_aa: CSARDTYRGTYEQYF

d_call: .
j_call: TRBJ2-4
v_call: TRBV29-1
cdr3_aa: CSVITGSENIQYF

d_call: TRBD2
j_call: TRBJ2-3
v_call: TRBV20-1
cdr3_aa: CSAPNLAGVRTDTQYF

d_call: TRBD1
j_call: TRBJ1-2
v_call: TRBV5-1
cdr3_aa: CASSLGDRGNYGYTF

d_call: TRBD1
j_call: TRBJ1-1
v_call: TRBV12-3/TRBV12-4
cdr3_aa: CASRRDRATEAFF

d_call: TRBD2
j_call: TRBJ2-7
v_call: TRBV4-1
cdr3_aa: CASSQWAVAGGVHYEQYF

d_call: .
j_call: TRBJ2-7
v_call: TRBV5-1
cdr3_aa: CASSLGGLYSYEQYF

d_call: .
j_call: TRBJ2-7
v_call: TRBV3-1
cdr3_aa: CASSQDDNYNEQYF

d_call: .
j_call: TRBJ2-5
v_call: TRBV5-6
cdr3_aa: CASSVGPHTRETQYF

d_call: .
j_call: TRBJ2-1
v_call: TRBV20-1
cdr3_aa: CSAKRARSLNEQFF

d_call: .
j_call: TRBJ1-1
v_call: TRBV11-2
cdr3_aa: CASSLVRNLTEAFF

d_call: .
j_call: TRBJ1-3
v_call: TRBV29-1
cdr3_aa: CSVDLAGSGNTIYF

d_call: .
j_call: TRBJ1-6
v_call: TRBV6-6
cdr3_aa: CASSYSGGLGSPLHF

d_call: .
j_call: TRBJ1-2
v_call: TRBV7-2
cdr3_aa: CASSLRLGGYGYTF

d_call: .
j_call: TRBJ2-2
v_call: TRBV6-5
cdr3_aa: CASSPSGRHGELFF

d_call: .
j_call: TRBJ2-1
v_call: TRBV24-1
cdr3_aa: CATSGLPRVVNEQFF

d_call: .
j_call: TRBJ2-4
v_call: TRBV20-1
cdr3_aa: CSAREPTLAKNIQYF

d_call: .
j_call: TRBJ1-5
v_call: TRBV15
cdr3_aa: CATSQGVGYPSNQPQHF

d_call: TRBD2
j_call: TRBJ2-2
v_call: TRBV19
cdr3_aa: CASSKGLAGGNTGELFF

d_call: .
j_call: TRBJ2-3
v_call: TRBV11-2
cdr3_aa: CASSLEGFTGTDTQYF

d_call: .
j_call: TRBJ2-1
v_call: TRBV14
cdr3_aa: CASSQIQSYNEQFF

d_call: .
j_call: TRBJ1-5
v_call: TRBV7-2
cdr3_aa: CASSPHTSNQPQHF

d_call: TRBD2
j_call: TRBJ2-7
v_call: TRBV29-1
cdr3_aa: CSVEGSGTSADYEQYF

d_call: .
j_call: TRBJ2-2
v_call: TRBV12-3/TRBV12-4
cdr3_aa: CASSFSWAGSTGELFF

d_call: TRBD1
j_call: TRBJ2-2
v_call: TRBV29-1
cdr3_aa: CSVRTGGSGELFF

d_call: .
j_call: TRBJ2-3
v_call: TRBV6-5
cdr3_aa: CASTQDRSKTDTQYF

d_call: TRBD1
j_call: TRBJ2-5
v_call: TRBV12-3/TRBV12-4
cdr3_aa: CASSSRTGKETQYF

d_call: .
j_call: TRBJ2-3
v_call: TRBV4-3
cdr3_aa: CASSLAGPTDTQYF

d_call: TRBD1
j_call: TRBJ1-3
v_call: TRBV7-2
cdr3_aa: CASSLAGAGGFGNTIYF

d_call: TRBD2
j_call: TRBJ2-1
v_call: TRBV10-3
cdr3_aa: CAISESGAGAPMKQFF

d_call: .
j_call: TRBJ2-1
v_call: TRBV20-1
cdr3_aa: CSARGVGVNYNEQFF

d_call: TRBD1
j_call: TRBJ1-2
v_call: TRBV7-2
cdr3_aa: CASSFRDRGYGYTF

d_call: TRBD2
j_call: TRBJ2-7
v_call: TRBV2
cdr3_aa: CASSREGTRNYEQYF

d_call: .
j_call: TRBJ2-2
v_call: TRBV6-2/TRBV6-3
cdr3_aa: CASSADSANTGELFF

d_call: TRBD2
j_call: TRBJ2-5
v_call: TRBV6-5
cdr3_aa: CASSSLAGGRETQYF

d_call: .
j_call: TRBJ2-7
v_call: TRBV20-1
cdr3_aa: CSARKGQTYEQYF

d_call: TRBD2
j_call: TRBJ2-3
v_call: TRBV7-6
cdr3_aa: CASSSTSGVGTDTQYF

d_call: TRBD1
j_call: TRBJ1-3
v_call: TRBV18
cdr3_aa: CASSLGQGGNTIYF